This T cell receptor (beta chain) stems from a study of post-analysis software for immune sequencing data. cDNA libraries for TCR beta contained unique molecular identifiers. Each CDR3 protein is one row after TCRdb ran MiXCR on the PCR reads. The repertoire holds about 620,000 distinct CDR3 sequences, with about 44% as singletons. In germline, CDR1 is SQVTM, CDR2 ANQGSEA. The V and J ends lost 7 bases and 10 bases respectively, with 19 bases between them. The CDR3 length is 12 residues. Concerning this clonotype itself: Its specificity is not known.

Study-wide results and limits: TRBV5-6, TRBV5-1 and TRBV20-1 belonged to a set of a few TRBV segments that were more frequent in patients than controls. There was significantly lower normalized Chao1 diversity in multiple sclerosis patients than in controls.

This receptor was identified in a girl between 10 and 17 years old with multiple sclerosis. V gene TRBV29-1 combines with J gene TRBJ1-1; D perhaps matches TRBD1 (6 bases). Sequencing was done on a sample of blood. Here the CDR3 DNA reads TGCAGCGCAATCAGGGGTCCCGATGTAGCTTTCTTT. Translating it yields CSAIRGPDVAFF.